This is a list of T cell receptor beta chains from one sample in a study of monozygotic twins with inflammatory bowel disease. Reprocessing the 5' RACE reads, TCRdb reports a single entry for every CDR3 protein and omits DNA. This sample's table reports over 90,000 distinct CDR3 sequences. What was sequenced was blood. Source of these receptors: a human donor with ulcerative colitis or Crohn's disease, or a healthy co-twin of an affected twin (not recorded which). Both conserved end residues are part of each CDR3. The order of the fields is V gene, J gene, CDR3 protein.

V: TRBV3-1
J: TRBJ2-1
CDR3: CASSQDRANYNEQFF

V: TRBV6-2/TRBV6-3
J: TRBJ2-1
CDR3: CASSLISSILNEQFF

V: TRBV19
J: TRBJ2-7
CDR3: CASSMSRDGTYEQYF

V: TRBV20-1
J: TRBJ2-5
CDR3: CSAISRGVLRETQYF

V: TRBV7-2
J: TRBJ1-6
CDR3: CASSSRDSPLHF

V: TRBV10-3
J: TRBJ2-7
CDR3: CAISESMGRSYEQYF

V: TRBV28
J: TRBJ2-7
CDR3: CASKTGGSYEQYF

V: TRBV6-2/TRBV6-3
J: TRBJ2-7
CDR3: CASVGAGTTYEQYF

V: TRBV19
J: TRBJ2-7
CDR3: CASSIVDTYEQYF

V: TRBV29-1
J: TRBJ2-5
CDR3: CSFRTSGTQYF

V: TRBV12-3/TRBV12-4
J: TRBJ2-3
CDR3: CASSFEQMRPTDTQYF

V: TRBV4-1
J: TRBJ1-1
CDR3: CASSQDRRKEAFF

V: TRBV5-4
J: TRBJ2-1
CDR3: CASSSRLAANEQFF

V: TRBV5-1
J: TRBJ2-7
CDR3: CASSLDGNISEQYF